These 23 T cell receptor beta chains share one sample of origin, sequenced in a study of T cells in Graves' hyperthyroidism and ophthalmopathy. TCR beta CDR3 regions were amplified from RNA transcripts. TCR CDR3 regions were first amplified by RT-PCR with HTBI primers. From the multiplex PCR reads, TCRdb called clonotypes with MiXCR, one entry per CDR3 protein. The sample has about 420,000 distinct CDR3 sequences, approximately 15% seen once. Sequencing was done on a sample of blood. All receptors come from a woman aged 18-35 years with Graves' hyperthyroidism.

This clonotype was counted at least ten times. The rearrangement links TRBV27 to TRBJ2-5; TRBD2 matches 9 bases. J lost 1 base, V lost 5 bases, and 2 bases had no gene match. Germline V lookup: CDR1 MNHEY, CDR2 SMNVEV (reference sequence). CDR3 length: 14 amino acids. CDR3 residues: CASSMTSGQETQYF. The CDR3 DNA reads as TGTGCCAGCAGTATGACTAGCGGCCAAGAGACCCAGTACTTC.

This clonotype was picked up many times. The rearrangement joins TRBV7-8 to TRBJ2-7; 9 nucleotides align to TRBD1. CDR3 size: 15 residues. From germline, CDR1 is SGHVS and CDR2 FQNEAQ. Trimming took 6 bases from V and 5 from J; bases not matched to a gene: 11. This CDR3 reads CASSHLGDRDDEQYF. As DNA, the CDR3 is TGTGCCAGCAGTCATCTGGGGGACAGGGACGACGAGCAGTACTTC.

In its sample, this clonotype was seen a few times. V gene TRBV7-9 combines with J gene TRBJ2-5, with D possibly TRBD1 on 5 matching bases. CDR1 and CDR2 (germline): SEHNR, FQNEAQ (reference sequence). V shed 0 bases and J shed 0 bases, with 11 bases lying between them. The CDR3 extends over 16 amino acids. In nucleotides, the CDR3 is TGTGCCAGCAGCTTAGCGCAGACAGAGTACCAAGAGACCCAGTACTTC. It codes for CASSLAQTEYQETQYF. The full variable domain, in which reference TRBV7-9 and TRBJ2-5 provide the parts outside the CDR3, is DTGVSQNPRHKITKRGQNVTFRCDPISEHNRLYWYRQTLGQGPEFLTYFQNEAQLEKSRLLSDRFSAERPKGSFSTLEIQRTEQGDSAMYLCASSLAQTEYQETQYFGPGTRLLVL.

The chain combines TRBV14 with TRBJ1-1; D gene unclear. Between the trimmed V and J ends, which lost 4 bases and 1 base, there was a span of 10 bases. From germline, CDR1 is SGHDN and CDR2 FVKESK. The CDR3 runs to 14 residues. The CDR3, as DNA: TGTGCCAGCAGCCCGGACGGACGGAACACTGAAGCTTTCTTT. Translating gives CASSPDGRNTEAFF.

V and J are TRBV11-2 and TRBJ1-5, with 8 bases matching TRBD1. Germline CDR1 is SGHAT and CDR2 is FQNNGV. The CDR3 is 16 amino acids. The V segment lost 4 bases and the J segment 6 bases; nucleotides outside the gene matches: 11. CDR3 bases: TGTGCCAGCAGCTCCACTGACAGGGGCTCATTTCAGCCCCAGCATTTT. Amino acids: CASSSTDRGSFQPQHF.

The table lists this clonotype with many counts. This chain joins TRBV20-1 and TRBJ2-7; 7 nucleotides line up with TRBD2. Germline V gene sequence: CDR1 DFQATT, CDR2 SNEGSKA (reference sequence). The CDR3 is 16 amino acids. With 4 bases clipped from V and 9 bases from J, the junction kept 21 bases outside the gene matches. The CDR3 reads CSAIITTGTTGFGQYF. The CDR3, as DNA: TGCAGTGCTATAATAACTACCGGGACTACGGGATTCGGGCAGTACTTC.

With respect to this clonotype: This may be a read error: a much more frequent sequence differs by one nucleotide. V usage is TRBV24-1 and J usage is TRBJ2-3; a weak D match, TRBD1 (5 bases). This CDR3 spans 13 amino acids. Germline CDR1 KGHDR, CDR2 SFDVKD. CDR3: CAISDQGSDTQYF. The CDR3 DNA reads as TGTGCCATCAGTGACCAGGGTTCAGATACGCAGTATTTT.

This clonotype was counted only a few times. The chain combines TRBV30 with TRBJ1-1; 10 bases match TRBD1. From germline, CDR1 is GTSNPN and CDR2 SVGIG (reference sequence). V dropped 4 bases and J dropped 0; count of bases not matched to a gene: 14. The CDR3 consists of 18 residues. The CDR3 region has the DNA TGTGCCTGGACCGGGACAGGGGAAATTTTAGGGTTGAACACTGAAGCTTTCTTT. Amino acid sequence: CAWTGTGEILGLNTEAFF.

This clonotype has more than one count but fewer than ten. The CDR3: CATSSLKGAGNQPQHF. The DNA of the CDR3 is TGTGCCACCAGCAGCCTGAAGGGGGCTGGGAATCAGCCCCAGCATTTT. The rearrangement links TRBV15 to TRBJ1-5; 7 nucleotides align to TRBD1. Germline assignment: CDR1 LNHNV and CDR2 YYDKDF (reference sequence). CDR3 length: 16 residues. V was clipped by 3 bases and J by 4 bases; unmatched bases: 9.

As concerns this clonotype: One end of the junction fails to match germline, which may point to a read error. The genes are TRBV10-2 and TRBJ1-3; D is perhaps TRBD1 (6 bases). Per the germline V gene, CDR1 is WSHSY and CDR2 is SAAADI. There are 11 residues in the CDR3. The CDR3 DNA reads TGCGCCAGCAGACAGGGAAACACCATGTATTTT. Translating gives CASRQGNTMYF.

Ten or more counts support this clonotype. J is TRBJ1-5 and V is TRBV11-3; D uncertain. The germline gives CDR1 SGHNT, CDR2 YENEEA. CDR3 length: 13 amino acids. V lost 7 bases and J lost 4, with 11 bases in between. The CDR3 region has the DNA TGTGCCAGCACGGGATTGAGGAATCAGCCCCAGCATTTT. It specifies CASTGLRNQPQHF.

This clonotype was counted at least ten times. CDR3 amino acids: CASSQTGRGYEQYF. The DNA for the CDR3 is TGTGCCAGCAGCCAGACGGGGAGGGGCTACGAGCAGTACTTC. The rearrangement uses TRBV13 and TRBJ2-7; 7 bases align to TRBD2. J lost 3 bases, V lost 5 bases, and 7 bases had no gene match. Looked up from germline, CDR1 is PRHDT and CDR2 is FYEKMQ (reference sequence). The CDR3 is 14 amino acids.

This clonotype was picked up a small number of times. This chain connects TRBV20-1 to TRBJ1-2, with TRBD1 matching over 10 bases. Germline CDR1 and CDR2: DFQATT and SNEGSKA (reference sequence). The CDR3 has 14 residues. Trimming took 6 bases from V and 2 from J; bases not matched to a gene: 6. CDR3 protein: CSAAGTGVNYGYTF. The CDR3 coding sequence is TGCAGTGCCGCTGGGACAGGGGTAAACTATGGCTACACCTTC.

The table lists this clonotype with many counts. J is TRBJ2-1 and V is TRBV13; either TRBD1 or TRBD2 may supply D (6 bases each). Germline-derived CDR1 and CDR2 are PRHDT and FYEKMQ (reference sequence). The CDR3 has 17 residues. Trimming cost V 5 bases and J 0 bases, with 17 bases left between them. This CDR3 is CASSHKRGESSYNEQFF. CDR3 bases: TGTGCCAGCAGCCACAAAAGGGGGGAGAGCTCCTACAATGAGCAGTTCTTC.

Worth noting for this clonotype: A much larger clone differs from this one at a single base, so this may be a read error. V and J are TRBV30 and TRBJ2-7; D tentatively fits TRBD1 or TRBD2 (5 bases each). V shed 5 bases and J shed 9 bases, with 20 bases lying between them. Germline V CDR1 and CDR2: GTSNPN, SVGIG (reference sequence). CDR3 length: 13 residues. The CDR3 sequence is CAWSAASGAGQYF. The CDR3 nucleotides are TGTGCCTGGTCAGCTGCCTCCGGGGCCGGGCAGTACTTC.

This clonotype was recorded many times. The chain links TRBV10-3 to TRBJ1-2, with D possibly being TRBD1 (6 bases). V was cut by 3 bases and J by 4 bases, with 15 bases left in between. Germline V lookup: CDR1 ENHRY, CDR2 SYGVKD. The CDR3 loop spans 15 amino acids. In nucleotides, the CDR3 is TGTGCCATCAGTGACACCGGGACACTCCTCTATGGCTACACCTTC. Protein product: CAISDTGTLLYGYTF.

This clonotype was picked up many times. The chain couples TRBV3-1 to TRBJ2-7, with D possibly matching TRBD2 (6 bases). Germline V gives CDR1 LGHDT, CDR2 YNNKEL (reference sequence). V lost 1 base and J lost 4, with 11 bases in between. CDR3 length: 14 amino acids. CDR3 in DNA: TGTGCCAGCAGCCAAGGCGGGAAGGCTTACGAGCAGTACTTC. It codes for CASSQGGKAYEQYF.

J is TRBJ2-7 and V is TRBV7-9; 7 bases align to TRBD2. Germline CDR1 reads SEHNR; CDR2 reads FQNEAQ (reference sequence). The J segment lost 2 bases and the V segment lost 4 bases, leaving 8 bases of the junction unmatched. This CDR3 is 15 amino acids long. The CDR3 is CASSSGRGVPYEQYF. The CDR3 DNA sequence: TGTGCCAGCAGCTCAGGTCGGGGGGTGCCCTACGAGCAGTACTTC.

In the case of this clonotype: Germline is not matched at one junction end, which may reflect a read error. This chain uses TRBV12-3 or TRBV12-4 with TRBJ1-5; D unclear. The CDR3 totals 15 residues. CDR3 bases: TGTGCCAGCAGGGACGGAGGAACCTTCAATAAGCCCCAGCATTTT. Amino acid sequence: CASRDGGTFNKPQHF.

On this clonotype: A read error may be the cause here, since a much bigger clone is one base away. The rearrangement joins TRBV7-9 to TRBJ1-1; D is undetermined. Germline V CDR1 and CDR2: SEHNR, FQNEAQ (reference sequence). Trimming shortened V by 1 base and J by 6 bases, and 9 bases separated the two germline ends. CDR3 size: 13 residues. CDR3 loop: CASSLVLAAEAFF. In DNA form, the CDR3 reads TGTGCCAGCAGCTTAGTATTGGCCGCTGAAGCTTTCTTT. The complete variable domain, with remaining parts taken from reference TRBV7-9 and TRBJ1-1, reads DTGVSQNPRHKITKRGQNVTFRCDPISEHNRLYWYRQTLGQGPEFLTYFQNEAQLEKSRLLSDRFSAERPKGSFSTLEIQRTEQGDSAMYLCASSLVLAAEAFFGQGTRLTVV.

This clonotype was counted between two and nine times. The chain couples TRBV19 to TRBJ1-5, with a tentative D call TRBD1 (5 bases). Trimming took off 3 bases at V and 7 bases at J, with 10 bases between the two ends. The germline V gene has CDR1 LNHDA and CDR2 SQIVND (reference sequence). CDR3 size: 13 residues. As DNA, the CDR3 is TGTGCCAGTAGTATCGACAGTATCCAGCCCCAGCATTTT. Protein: CASSIDSIQPQHF.

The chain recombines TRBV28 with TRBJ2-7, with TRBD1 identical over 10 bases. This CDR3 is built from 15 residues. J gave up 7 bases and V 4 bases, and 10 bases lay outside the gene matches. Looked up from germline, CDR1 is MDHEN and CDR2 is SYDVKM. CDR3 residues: CASSSPGTGVVEQYF. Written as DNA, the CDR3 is TGTGCCAGCAGTTCCCCTGGGACAGGGGTGGTGGAGCAGTACTTC.

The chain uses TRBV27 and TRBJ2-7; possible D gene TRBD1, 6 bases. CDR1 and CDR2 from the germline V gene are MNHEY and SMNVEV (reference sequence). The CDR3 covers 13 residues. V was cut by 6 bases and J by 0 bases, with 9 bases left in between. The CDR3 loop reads CASRRQDSYEQYF. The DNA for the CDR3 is TGTGCCAGCAGACGACAGGACTCCTACGAGCAGTACTTC.